This T cell receptor beta chain was captured by sequencing in a study of cytomegalovirus exposure and HLA in healthy donors. In the PCR, 60 Vbeta and 13 Jbeta primers were used. In the study's own analysis: In a later analysis, of 84 million or so unique beta chains, 9 million to 11 million appeared in at least two donors. The repertoire was sequenced with immunoSEQ multiplex PCR; TCRdb's copy has only in-frame clones and lacks some. V, J and clone size were drawn from that table, and D and trimming were deduced from the DNA. Among 70,000 to 95,000 clones, 70% to 85% were seen once, and the ten largest hold 13%. Points from the study as a whole: Most sequenced TCRs were rare (though some public TCRs occurred in many donors). Differences between HLA loci emerged in a later analysis of TCR association rates, with DRB1 most and HLA-C fewest.

Healthy individuals who donated bone marrow served as the donors. The germline V gene encodes CDR1 SGHDT and CDR2 YYEEEE. This CDR3 spans 12 amino acids. The germline V and J ends were trimmed by 1 base and 5 bases, with 6 bases remaining between them. On this clone: What it binds is not known.

The J gene is TRBJ1-1, the V gene TRBV5-6; D not certain. The sequencing sample was made of PBMCs. The TCR was taken from a human donor in good health. Here the CDR3 DNA reads TGTGCCAGCAGCTTGTGGACTACTGAAGCTTTCTTT. It is translated as CASSLWTTEAFF.